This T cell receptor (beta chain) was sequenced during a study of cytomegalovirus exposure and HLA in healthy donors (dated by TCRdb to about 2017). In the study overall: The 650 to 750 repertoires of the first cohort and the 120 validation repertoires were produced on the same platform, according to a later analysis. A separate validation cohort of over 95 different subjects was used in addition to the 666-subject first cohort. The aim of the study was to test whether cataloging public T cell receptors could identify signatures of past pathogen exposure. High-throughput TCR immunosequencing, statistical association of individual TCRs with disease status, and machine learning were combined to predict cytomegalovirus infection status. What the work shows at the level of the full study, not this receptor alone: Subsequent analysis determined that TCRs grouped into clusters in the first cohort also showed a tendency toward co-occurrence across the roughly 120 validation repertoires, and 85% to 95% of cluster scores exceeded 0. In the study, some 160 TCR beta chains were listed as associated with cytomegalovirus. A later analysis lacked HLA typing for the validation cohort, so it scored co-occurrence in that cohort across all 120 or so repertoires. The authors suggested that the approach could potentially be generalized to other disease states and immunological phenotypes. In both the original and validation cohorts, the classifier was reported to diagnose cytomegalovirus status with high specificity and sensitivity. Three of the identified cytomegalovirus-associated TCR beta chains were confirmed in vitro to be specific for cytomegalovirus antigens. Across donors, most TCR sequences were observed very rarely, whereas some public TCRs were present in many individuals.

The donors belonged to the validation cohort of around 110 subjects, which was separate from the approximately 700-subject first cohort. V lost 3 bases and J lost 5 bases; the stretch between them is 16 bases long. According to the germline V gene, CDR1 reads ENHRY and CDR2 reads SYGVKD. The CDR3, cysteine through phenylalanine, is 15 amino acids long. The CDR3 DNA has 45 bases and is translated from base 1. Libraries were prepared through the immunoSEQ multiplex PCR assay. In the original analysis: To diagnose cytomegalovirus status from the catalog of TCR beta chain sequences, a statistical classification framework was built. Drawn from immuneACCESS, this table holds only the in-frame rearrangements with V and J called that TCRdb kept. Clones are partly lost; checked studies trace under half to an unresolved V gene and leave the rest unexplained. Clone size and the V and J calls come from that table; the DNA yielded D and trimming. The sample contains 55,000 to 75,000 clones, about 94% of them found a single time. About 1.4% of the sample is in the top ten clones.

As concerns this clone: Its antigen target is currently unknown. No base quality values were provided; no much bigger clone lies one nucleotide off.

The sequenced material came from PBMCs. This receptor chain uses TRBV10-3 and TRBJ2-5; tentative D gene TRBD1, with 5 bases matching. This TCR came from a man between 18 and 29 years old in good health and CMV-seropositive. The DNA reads TGTGCCATCAGTGATGGAGACAGTGCAAGGGAGACCCAGTACTTC. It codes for CAISDGDSARETQYF.